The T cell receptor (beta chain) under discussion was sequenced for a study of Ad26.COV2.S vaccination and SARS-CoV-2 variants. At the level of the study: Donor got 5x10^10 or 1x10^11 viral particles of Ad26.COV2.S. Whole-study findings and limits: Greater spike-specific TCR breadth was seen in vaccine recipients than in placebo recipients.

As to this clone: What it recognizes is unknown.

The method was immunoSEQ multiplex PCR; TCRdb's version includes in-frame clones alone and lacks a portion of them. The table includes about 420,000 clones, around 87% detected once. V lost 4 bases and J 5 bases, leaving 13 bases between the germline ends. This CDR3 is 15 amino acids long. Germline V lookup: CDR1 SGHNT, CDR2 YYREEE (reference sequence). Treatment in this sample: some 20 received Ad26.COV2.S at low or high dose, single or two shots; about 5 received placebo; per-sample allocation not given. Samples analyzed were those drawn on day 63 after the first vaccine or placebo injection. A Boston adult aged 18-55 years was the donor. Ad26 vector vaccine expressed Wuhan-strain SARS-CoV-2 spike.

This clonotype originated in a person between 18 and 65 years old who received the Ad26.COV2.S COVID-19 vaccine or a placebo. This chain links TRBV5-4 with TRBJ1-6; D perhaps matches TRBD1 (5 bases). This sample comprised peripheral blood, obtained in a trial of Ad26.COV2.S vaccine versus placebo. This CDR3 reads CASSLAGVDNSPLHF. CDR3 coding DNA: TGTGCCAGCAGCCTAGCGGGGGTCGATAATTCACCCCTCCACTTT.